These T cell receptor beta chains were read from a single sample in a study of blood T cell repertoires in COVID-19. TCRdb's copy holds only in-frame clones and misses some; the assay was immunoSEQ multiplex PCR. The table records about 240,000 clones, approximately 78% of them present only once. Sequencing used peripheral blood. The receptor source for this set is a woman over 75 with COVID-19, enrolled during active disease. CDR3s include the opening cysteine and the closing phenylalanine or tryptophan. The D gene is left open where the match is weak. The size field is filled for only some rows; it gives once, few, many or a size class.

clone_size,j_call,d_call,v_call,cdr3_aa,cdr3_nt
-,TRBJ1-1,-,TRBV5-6,CASTSGFDAWDTEAFF,TGTGCCAGCACTAGTGGGTTTGACGCTTGGGACACTGAAGCTTTCTTT
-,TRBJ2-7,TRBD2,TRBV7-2,CASSWSQGLAKEQYF,TGTGCCAGCAGCTGGTCTCAGGGACTAGCGAAAGAGCAGTACTTC
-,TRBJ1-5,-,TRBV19,CASRWEEDQPQHF,TGTGCCAGTAGGTGGGAGGAGGATCAGCCCCAGCATTTT
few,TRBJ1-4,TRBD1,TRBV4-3,CASSQGQVDNEKLFF,TGCGCCAGCAGCCAGGGACAGGTGGATAATGAAAAACTGTTTTTT
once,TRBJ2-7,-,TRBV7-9,CASSLVFGGRLSYEQYF,TGTGCCAGCAGCTTAGTATTTGGTGGGAGGCTCTCCTACGAGCAGTACTTC
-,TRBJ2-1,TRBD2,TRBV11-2,CASSFLAGTYNEQFF,TGTGCCAGCAGCTTCCTAGCGGGGACCTACAATGAGCAGTTCTTC
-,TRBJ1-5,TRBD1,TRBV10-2,CASGQGIRQPQHF,TGCGCCAGCGGACAGGGAATTCGGCAGCCCCAGCATTTT
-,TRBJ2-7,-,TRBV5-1,CASSSSYEQYF,TGCGCCAGCAGCTCATCCTACGAGCAGTACTTC
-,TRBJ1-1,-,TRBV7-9,CASSRRTRGYNTEAFF,TGTGCCAGCAGCCGCAGGACCAGAGGGTACAACACTGAAGCTTTCTTT
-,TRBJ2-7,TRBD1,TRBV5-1,CASSPGDRVSYEQYF,TGCGCCAGCAGCCCGGGGGACAGGGTCTCCTACGAGCAGTACTTC
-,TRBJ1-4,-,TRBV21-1,CASSDTVRPSTNEKLFF,TGTGCCAGCAGCGACACAGTTAGGCCTTCAACTAATGAAAAACTGTTTTTT
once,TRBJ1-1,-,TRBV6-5,CASSYQQGTEAFF,TGTGCCAGCAGTTACCAACAGGGAACTGAAGCTTTCTTT
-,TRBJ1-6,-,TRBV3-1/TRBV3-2,CASSQVPGSYNSPLHF,TGTGCCAGCAGCCAAGTTCCAGGTTCTTATAATTCACCCCTCCACTTT
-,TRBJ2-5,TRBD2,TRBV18,CASSPTSGLRETQYF,TGTGCCAGCTCACCCACTAGCGGGTTAAGGGAGACCCAGTACTTC
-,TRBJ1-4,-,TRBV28,CATLTPFEETTNEKLFF,TGTGCCACCCTTACCCCCTTTGAGGAAACAACTAATGAAAAACTGTTTTTT
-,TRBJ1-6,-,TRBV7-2,CASSLASRQLINSPLHF,TGTGCCAGCAGCTTAGCCTCGCGGCAGCTAATTAATTCACCCCTCCACTTT
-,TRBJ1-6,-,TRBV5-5,CASSLQGSYNSPLHF,TGTGCCAGCAGCTTGCAGGGCTCCTATAATTCACCCCTCCACTTT
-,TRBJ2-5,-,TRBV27,CASSLERTGETQYF,TGTGCCAGCAGTTTAGAACGGACTGGAGAGACCCAGTACTTC
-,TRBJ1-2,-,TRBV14,CASSQGRASPYGYTF,TGTGCCAGCAGCCAAGGCAGGGCTTCACCCTATGGCTACACCTTC
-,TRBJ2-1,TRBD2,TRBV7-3,CASSLLAGGYNEQFF,TGTGCCAGCAGCTTACTAGCGGGAGGTTACAATGAGCAGTTCTTC
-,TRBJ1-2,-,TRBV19,CASSPTAGDGYTF,TGTGCCAGTAGCCCCACGGCAGGGGATGGCTACACCTTC
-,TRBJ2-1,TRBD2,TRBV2,CASSSGRDDRYEQFF,TGTGCCAGCAGTAGCGGGAGGGATGATAGATATGAGCAGTTCTTC
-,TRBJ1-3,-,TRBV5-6,CASSLLGLAGNTIYF,TGTGCCAGCAGCTTGCTGGGCCTGGCGGGAAACACCATATATTTT
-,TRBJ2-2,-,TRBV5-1,CASSPQPLLAAGELFF,TGCGCCAGCAGCCCCCAACCTCTACTAGCTGCCGGGGAGCTGTTTTTT
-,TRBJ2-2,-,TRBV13,CASSKPDTSAGELFF,TGTGCCAGCAGCAAACCTGATACTAGTGCCGGGGAGCTGTTTTTT
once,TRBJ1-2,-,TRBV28,CASSPNRAPGGYTF,TGTGCCAGCAGTCCTAACAGGGCCCCGGGGGGCTACACCTTC
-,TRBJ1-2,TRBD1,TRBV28,CASSTGGGYGYTF,TGTGCCAGCAGTACAGGGGGAGGGTATGGCTACACCTTC
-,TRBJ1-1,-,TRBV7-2,CASSLSETEAFF,TGTGCCAGCAGCTTATCTGAGACTGAAGCTTTCTTT
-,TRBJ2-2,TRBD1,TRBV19,CASRGQGSAGELFF,TGTGCCAGTAGGGGACAGGGGTCAGCCGGGGAGCTGTTTTTT
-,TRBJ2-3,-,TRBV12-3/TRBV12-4,CASSLSQGDTQYF,TGTGCCAGCAGTTTATCACAGGGTGATACGCAGTATTTT
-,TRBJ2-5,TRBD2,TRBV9,CASSVVAGGRETQYF,TGTGCCAGCAGCGTAGTTGCGGGGGGGCGAGAGACCCAGTACTTC
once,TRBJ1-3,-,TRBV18,CASSLGGSGNTIYF,TGTGCCAGCTCACTGGGGGGCTCTGGAAACACCATATATTTT
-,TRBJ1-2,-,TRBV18,CASSPAGATIFYGYTF,TGTGCCAGCTCACCAGCAGGTGCTACCATTTTTTATGGCTACACCTTC
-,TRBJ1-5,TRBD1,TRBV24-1,CATSEPDRGENQPQHF,TGTGCCACCAGTGAACCCGACAGGGGAGAGAATCAGCCCCAGCATTTT
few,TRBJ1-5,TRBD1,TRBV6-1,CASSEYRGYNQPQHF,TGTGCCAGCAGTGAATACAGGGGATACAATCAGCCCCAGCATTTT
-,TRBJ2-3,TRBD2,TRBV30,CAWSGLAGTSTDTQYF,TGTGCCTGGAGTGGACTAGCGGGGACTAGCACAGATACGCAGTATTTT
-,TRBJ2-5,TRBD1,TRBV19,CASSPTGGPETQYF,TGTGCCAGTAGTCCGACAGGGGGCCCAGAGACCCAGTACTTC
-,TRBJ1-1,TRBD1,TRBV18,CASSLPDRANTEAFF,TGTGCCAGCTCACTCCCGGACAGGGCGAACACTGAAGCTTTCTTT
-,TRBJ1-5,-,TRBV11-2,CASSFGRNQPQHF,TGTGCCAGCAGCTTTGGGCGCAATCAGCCCCAGCATTTT
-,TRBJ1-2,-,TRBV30,CAWEAQTNYGYTF,TGTGCCTGGGAGGCACAGACTAACTATGGCTACACCTTC
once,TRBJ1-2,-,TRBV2,CASSQTAYGYTF,TGTGCCAGCAGTCAGACAGCTTATGGCTACACCTTC
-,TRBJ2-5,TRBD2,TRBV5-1,CASSLTSGQETQYF,TGCGCCAGCAGCTTGACTAGCGGCCAAGAGACCCAGTACTTC